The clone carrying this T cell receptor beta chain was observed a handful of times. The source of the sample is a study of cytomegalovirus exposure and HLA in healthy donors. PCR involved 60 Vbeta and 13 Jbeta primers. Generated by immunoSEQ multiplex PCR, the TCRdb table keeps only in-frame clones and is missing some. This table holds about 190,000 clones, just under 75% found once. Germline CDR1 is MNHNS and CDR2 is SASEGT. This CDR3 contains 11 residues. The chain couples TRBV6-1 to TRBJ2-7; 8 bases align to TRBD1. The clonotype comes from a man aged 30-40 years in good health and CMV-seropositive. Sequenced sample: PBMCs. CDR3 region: CAVDRGHEQYF. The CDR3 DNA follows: TGTGCAGTAGACAGGGGCCACGAGCAGTACTTC.